This paragraph reports one TCR beta chain. The target antigen is unknown. The entry originates in a study of T cells expressing NK-cell markers. About the research overall: Cells sorted as CD3+CD56+NKG2C+, CD3+CD56+NKG2C- and CD3+CD56-NKG2C+ T cells supplied the TCR beta repertoires. Study conclusions and caveats: Dominant NKG2C+ clonotypes in a handful of donors made up about 1.0-7.0% of CD8+ T cells.

Germline loops: CDR1 SGHRS, CDR2 YFSETQ. The CDR3 runs 17 residues. Researchers built TCR beta cDNA using 5'RACE template switching with UMIs. For each CDR3 protein, TCRdb gives one entry from its re-call of the 5' RACE reads, without DNA. The sample table includes about 260,000 distinct CDR3 sequences. This clonotype originated in a woman between 18 and 69 years old in good health. V gene TRBV5-1 combines with J gene TRBJ2-3; TCRdb selects TRBD1, and the lack of DNA leaves this call unchecked. The sequenced sample consisted of blood T cells: a sorted CD56 or NKG2C T cell subset, CD4+ or CD8+ T cells, or bulk PBMC T cells (not recorded which). CDR3 sequence reads: CASSPMTGAFSTDTQYF.